This TCR beta chain emerged from a study of technical replicates of blood from several donors. V lost 5 bases, J lost 3 bases, and 14 bases lay in between. CDR3 length: 15 residues. Per germline, CDR1 MNHNS and CDR2 SASEGT. Sequenced by immunoSEQ multiplex PCR; TCRdb stores in-frame clones only, minus some. The sample carries about 83,000 clones, 90% to 95% recorded once. Sequenced: T cells isolated from PBMCs. The receptor comes from a human donor in good health. The chain is built from TRBV6-1 and TRBJ1-5; no reliable D call. CDR3 loop: CASSPSGSFNQPQHF. The CDR3 DNA reads as TGTGCCAGCAGTCCATCGGGGAGTTTCAATCAGCCCCAGCATTTT.